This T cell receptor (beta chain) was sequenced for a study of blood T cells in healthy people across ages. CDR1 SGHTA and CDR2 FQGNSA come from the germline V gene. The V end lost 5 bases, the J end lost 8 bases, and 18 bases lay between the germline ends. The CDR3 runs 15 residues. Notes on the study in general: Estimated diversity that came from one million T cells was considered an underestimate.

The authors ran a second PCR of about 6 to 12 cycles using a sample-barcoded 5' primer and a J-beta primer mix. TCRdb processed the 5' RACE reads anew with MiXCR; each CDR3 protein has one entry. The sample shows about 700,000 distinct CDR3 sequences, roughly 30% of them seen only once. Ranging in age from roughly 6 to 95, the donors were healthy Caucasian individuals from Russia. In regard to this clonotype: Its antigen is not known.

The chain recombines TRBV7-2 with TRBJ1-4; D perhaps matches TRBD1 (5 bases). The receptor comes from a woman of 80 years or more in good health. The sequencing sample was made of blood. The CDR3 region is CASSHGGGVGEKLFF. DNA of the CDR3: TGTGCCAGCAGCCACGGTGGGGGGGTGGGAGAAAAACTGTTTTTT.